The rows below give T cell receptor beta chains drawn from one sample of a study of cytomegalovirus exposure and HLA in healthy donors. The assay was immunoSEQ multiplex PCR, and TCRdb's table has in-frame clones only and misses some. The data contain around 150,000 clones, roughly 10% of them singletons. Input material: PBMCs. The receptor set was obtained from a male donor in good health and CMV-seronegative. The CDR3 runs from the conserved cysteine through the conserved F or W. A D gene is named only where the DNA matches it firmly. Where a row states a size, it is once, few, many or the class of an expanded clone; other rows omit it.

V gene	D gene	J gene	clone size	CDR3 protein	CDR3 DNA
TRBV28	.	TRBJ2-1	.	CASSPPGYNEQFF	TGTGCCAGCAGCCCGCCAGGGTACAATGAGCAGTTCTTC
TRBV7-3	.	TRBJ2-2	.	CASSLSPGTPNTGELFF	TGTGCCAGCAGCTTATCCCCCGGGACACCTAACACCGGGGAGCTGTTTTTT
TRBV9	.	TRBJ2-2	few	CASSGSRDPNTGELFF	TGTGCCAGCAGCGGGTCCCGGGATCCGAACACCGGGGAGCTGTTTTTT
TRBV5-1	.	TRBJ1-1	.	CARRGGENTEAFF	TGCGCCAGAAGGGGAGGGGAGAACACTGAAGCTTTCTTT
TRBV6-6	.	TRBJ2-7	few	CASSRDPSRSGEQYF	TGTGCCAGCAGTAGAGACCCCTCCCGGTCGGGCGAGCAGTACTTC
TRBV25-1	.	TRBJ1-6	.	CASTPGSRGNSPLHF	TGTGCCAGCACTCCCGGCTCCAGGGGTAATTCACCCCTCCACTTT
TRBV27	.	TRBJ1-4	.	CASSLWGEANEKLFF	TGTGCCAGCAGTTTATGGGGCGAAGCTAATGAAAAACTGTTTTTT
TRBV2	TRBD2	TRBJ2-1	few	CASSGGGRALNEQFF	TGTGCCAGCAGTGGGGGCGGGAGGGCCTTAAATGAGCAGTTCTTC
TRBV9	.	TRBJ2-6	few	CASSVGASRYGANVLTF	TGTGCCAGCAGCGTAGGTGCGTCCCGGTATGGGGCCAACGTCCTGACTTTC
TRBV20-1	TRBD1	TRBJ1-2	.	CSATGQDGYTF	TGCAGTGCTACCGGACAGGACGGCTACACCTTC
TRBV23-1	.	TRBJ2-7	.	CASSQPLDYSENHEQYF	TGCGCCAGCAGTCAGCCCCTTGACTACAGCGAGAATCACGAGCAGTACTTC
TRBV18	.	TRBJ2-1	few	CASSPNSGAYNEQFF	TGTGCCAGCTCACCAAATTCGGGAGCCTACAATGAGCAGTTCTTC
TRBV11-2	TRBD1	TRBJ2-7	.	CASSLRDRGLGIVYEQYF	TGTGCCAGCAGCTTAAGGGACAGGGGGCTTGGTATTGTCTACGAGCAGTACTTC
TRBV10-1	.	TRBJ2-6	.	CASRGAGANVLTF	TGCGCCAGCAGGGGAGCTGGGGCCAACGTCCTGACTTTC
TRBV5-1	.	TRBJ2-7	few	CASSLGGDPPYEQYF	TGCGCCAGCAGCTTGGGGGGGGACCCACCCTACGAGCAGTACTTC
TRBV5-1	.	TRBJ2-1	few	CASSLVTGSNEQFF	TGCGCCAGCAGCTTAGTGACAGGCTCCAATGAGCAGTTCTTC
TRBV10-3	TRBD1	TRBJ1-2	few	CASSTGMVSGYTF	TGTGCCTCCTCGACAGGGATGGTGTCTGGCTACACCTTC
TRBV5-6	.	TRBJ1-1	few	CASSLTGTSTEAFF	TGTGCCAGCAGCTTAACAGGGACGTCGACTGAAGCTTTCTTT
TRBV28	TRBD1	TRBJ2-1	.	CASSPDRGALYEQFF	TGTGCCAGCAGTCCCGACAGGGGGGCTTTGTATGAGCAGTTCTTC
TRBV7-2	TRBD1	TRBJ2-7	.	CASSLEQGRYEQYF	TGTGCCAGCAGCTTAGAACAGGGGAGATACGAGCAGTACTTC
TRBV9	.	TRBJ2-7	.	CASSSTRASYEQYF	TGTGCCAGCAGCTCAACCAGGGCTTCATACGAGCAGTACTTC
TRBV27	TRBD1	TRBJ1-1	.	CASSDRGQRAEAFF	TGTGCCAGCAGTGACAGGGGGCAAAGGGCTGAAGCTTTCTTT
TRBV7-9	.	TRBJ1-2	.	CASSSGTGHYGYTF	TGTGCCAGCAGCTCAGGAACAGGTCATTATGGCTACACCTTC
TRBV4-2	.	TRBJ2-1	few	CASSQDRGAREQFF	TGTGCCAGCAGCCAAGACCGGGGGGCGCGAGAGCAGTTCTTC
TRBV4-2	.	TRBJ1-2	few	CASSQAGDLHF	TGTGCCAGCAGCCAAGCAGGGGACCTACACTTC
TRBV18	.	TRBJ1-5	.	CASSPGGADQPQHF	TGTGCCAGCTCCCCGGGGGGGGCAGATCAGCCCCAGCATTTT
TRBV10-3	.	TRBJ1-4	few	CAISESGTGNEKLFF	TGTGCCATCAGTGAGTCTGGCACAGGTAATGAAAAACTGTTTTTT
TRBV13	.	TRBJ1-1	few	CASSLGSREAFF	TGTGCCAGCAGCTTAGGCTCCAGGGAAGCTTTCTTT
TRBV6-1	.	TRBJ2-4	few	CASSVGRLAKNIQYF	TGTGCCAGCAGTGTGGGTCGACTAGCCAAAAACATTCAGTACTTC
TRBV4-3	.	TRBJ2-2	few	CASSQDRDTGELFF	TGCGCCAGCAGCCAAGATCGTGACACCGGGGAGCTGTTTTTT
TRBV6-5	TRBD2	TRBJ2-1	few	CASSYGAGGPYNEQFF	TGTGCCAGCAGTTACGGGGCGGGGGGGCCCTACAATGAGCAGTTCTTC
TRBV7-9	.	TRBJ2-7	.	CASSLVSYEQYF	TGTGCCAGCAGCTTAGTTAGCTACGAGCAGTACTTC
TRBV25-1	.	TRBJ2-1	few	CASSDSLAESSYNEQFF	TGTGCCAGCAGTGATTCATTAGCGGAAAGCTCCTACAATGAGCAGTTCTTC
TRBV7-7	TRBD2	TRBJ2-5	few	CASSLAPGLAKETQYF	TGTGCCAGCAGCTTAGCACCGGGACTAGCGAAAGAGACCCAGTACTTC
TRBV7-2	TRBD2	TRBJ2-1	few	CASSLLAGGVNEQFF	TGTGCCAGCAGCTTACTAGCGGGGGGGGTCAATGAGCAGTTCTTC
TRBV29-1	TRBD1	TRBJ2-3	few	CSVERTGGITDTQYF	TGCAGCGTTGAGCGGACAGGGGGAATTACAGATACGCAGTATTTT
TRBV5-1	.	TRBJ2-7	few	CASRLQETRTYEQYF	TGCGCCAGCAGACTGCAAGAGACTAGGACCTACGAGCAGTACTTC
TRBV27	.	TRBJ2-5	few	CASRKEVGEETQYF	TGTGCCAGCAGAAAGGAGGTTGGAGAAGAGACCCAGTACTTC
TRBV28	TRBD1	TRBJ1-5	few	CASRRLTGERNQPQHF	TGTGCCAGCAGGCGACTGACAGGGGAGCGCAATCAGCCCCAGCATTTT
TRBV19	TRBD1	TRBJ1-5	.	CASRRDRGTDQPQNF	TGTGCCAGTAGAAGGGACAGGGGTACGGATCAGCCCCAGAATTTT
TRBV27	.	TRBJ2-7	.	CASSLTWGPSYEQYF	TGTGCCAGCAGTTTAACCTGGGGGCCTTCCTACGAGCAGTACTTC
TRBV7-8	TRBD1	TRBJ1-2	few	CASSLAEGATRSYGYTF	TGTGCCAGCAGCTTAGCGGAGGGGGCGACTCGGAGCTATGGCTACACCTTC
TRBV29-1	TRBD1	TRBJ1-5	few	CSVGGQVNQPQHF	TGCAGCGTTGGGGGACAGGTCAATCAGCCCCAGCATTTT
TRBV6-5	TRBD1	TRBJ2-4	.	CASSHIQGVFIQYF	TGTGCCAGCAGTCACATACAGGGGGTCTTCATTCAGTACTTC
TRBV19	.	TRBJ2-7	few	CASSIPNRTYYEQYF	TGTGCCAGTAGTATCCCTAACAGGACCTATTACGAGCAGTACTTC
TRBV5-6	TRBD1	TRBJ2-7	.	CASSFGTGINEQYF	TGTGCCAGCAGCTTCGGGACAGGGATCAACGAGCAGTACTTC
TRBV7-2	TRBD1	TRBJ1-2	few	CASSMRTGVNYGYTF	TGTGCCAGCAGTATGAGGACAGGGGTTAACTATGGCTACACCTTC
TRBV7-8	TRBD2	TRBJ2-1	.	CASSPGGSGRDNEQFF	TGTGCCAGCAGCCCAGGTGGTAGCGGGAGGGACAATGAGCAGTTCTTC
TRBV6-6	.	TRBJ1-2	few	CASSPTTGANYGYTF	TGTGCCAGCAGTCCTACGACAGGAGCTAACTATGGCTACACCTTC
TRBV6-1	TRBD2	TRBJ2-7	few	CASRGVLGGEQYF	TGTGCCAGCAGGGGGGTTTTGGGGGGGGAGCAGTACTTC
TRBV6-1	TRBD2	TRBJ2-1	.	CASSEYPIGASGTVNEQFF	TGTGCCAGCAGCGAATACCCGATCGGGGCTAGCGGGACCGTCAATGAGCAGTTCTTC
TRBV5-6	.	TRBJ2-1	few	CASGYSTEYNEQFF	TGTGCCAGCGGATACTCGACAGAATACAATGAGCAGTTCTTC